Described below is a single T cell receptor (beta chain) sequence and its context. Its target is unknown. Treatment noted: roughly 10-day PBMC culture with coronavirus spike peptide pools or control peptides (ViraFEST assay). This sample stems from a study of vaccination and CD4 T cells after COVID-19. Study details: The authors exposed cells to overlapping spike peptides derived from SARS-CoV-2, HCoV-NL63, HCoV-OC43 and HCoV-229E. The authors gave control cultures a CEFX pool, an HIV-1 Nef pool, or no peptide.

An Oncomine TCR Beta short-read assay was used to sequence the DNA from cultured CD4+ T cells. Cultured CD4+ T cells yielded the extracted genomic DNA. TCRdb re-derived calls from the PCR reads in MiXCR, one entry per CDR3 protein. Of over 10,000 distinct CDR3 sequences in the sample, about 72% are singletons; the top ten hold 20% to 25%. Between the trimmed V and J ends, which lost 5 bases and 5 bases, there was a span of 18 bases. The CDR3 length is 15 residues. Looked up from germline, CDR1 is MNHNS and CDR2 is SASEGT. Study-wide results and limits: The median proportion of reactive clones detected only post-vaccination in convalescent patients was roughly 90%.

The sample comprised CD4+ T cells from blood, cultured in vitro. This chain uses TRBV6-1 with TRBJ1-1; D unclear. The sequence came from a human donor who had recovered from COVID-19. CDR3 nucleotide sequence: TGTGCCAGCAGTCTCGGGGTGAGGAGCTTAACTGAAGCTTTCTTT. This codes for CASSLGVRSLTEAFF.